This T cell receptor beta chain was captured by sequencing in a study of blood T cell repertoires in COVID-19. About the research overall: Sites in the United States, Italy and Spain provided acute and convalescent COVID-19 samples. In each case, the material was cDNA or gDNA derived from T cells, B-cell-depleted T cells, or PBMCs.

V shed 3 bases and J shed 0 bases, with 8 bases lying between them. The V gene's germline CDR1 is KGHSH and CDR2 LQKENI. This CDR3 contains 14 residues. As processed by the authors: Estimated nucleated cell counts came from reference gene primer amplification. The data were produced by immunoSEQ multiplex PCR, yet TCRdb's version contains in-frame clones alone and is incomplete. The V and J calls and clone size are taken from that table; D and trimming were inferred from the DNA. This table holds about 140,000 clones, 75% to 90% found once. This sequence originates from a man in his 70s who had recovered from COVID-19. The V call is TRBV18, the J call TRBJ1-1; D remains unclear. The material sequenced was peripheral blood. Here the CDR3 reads CASSPLEVNTEAFF. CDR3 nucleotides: TGTGCCAGCTCACCTTTAGAGGTGAACACTGAAGCTTTCTTT.